Below, 10 T cell receptor beta chains from the same sample are listed, as sequenced in a study of cytomegalovirus exposure and HLA in healthy donors (TCRdb year 2017). Library method: the immunoSEQ multiplex PCR assay. A mixture of 60 forward primers for TCR Vbeta segments and 13 reverse primers for TCR Jbeta segments was used in the multiplex PCR. Drawn from immuneACCESS, this table holds only the in-frame rearrangements with V and J called that TCRdb kept. Clones are partly lost; checked studies trace under half to an unresolved V gene and leave the rest unexplained. The sample table shows 150,000 to 200,000 clones, and roughly 80% are seen once. The ten biggest clones cover approximately 6% of the sample. Sequenced sample: PBMCs. Receptors originate from a man aged 40-50 years in good health and CMV-seropositive.

The chain joins TRBV19 to TRBJ2-1, with 14 bases that match TRBD2. Germline V gives CDR1 LNHDA, CDR2 SQIVND (reference sequence). CDR3 length equals 15 residues. J lost 9 bases, V lost 2 bases, and 3 bases had no gene match. The CDR3 coding sequence is TGTGCCAGTAGTATAAGGACTAGCGGGGGGACTGAGCAGTTCTTC. Its protein is CASSIRTSGGTEQFF. Drawing the rest from reference TRBV19 and TRBJ2-1, the complete variable domain is DGGITQSPKYLFRKEGQNVTLSCEQNLNHDAMYWYRQDPGQGLRLIYYSQIVNDFQKGDIAEGYSVSREKKESFPLTVTSAQKNPTAFYLCASSIRTSGGTEQFFGPGTRLTVL.

The genes are TRBV27 and TRBJ2-1; 13 positions match TRBD2. This CDR3 contains 17 residues. Trimming at V came to 9 bases and at J to 4 bases, leaving 12 bases not matched to a gene. The germline V gene encodes CDR1 MNHEY and CDR2 SMNVEV (reference sequence). CDR3 DNA: TGTGCCAGTCGGACTAGCGGGGGCTTCCGTTCATACAATGAGCAGTTCTTC. Its translation is CASRTSGGFRSYNEQFF.

The chain combines TRBV2 with TRBJ2-7, with 11 positions matching TRBD2. Germline trimming cut 3 bases from V and 4 bases from J; bases unmatched to any gene: 11. The CDR3 has 17 amino acids. CDR1 SNHLY and CDR2 FYNNEI come from the germline V gene. CDR3 residues: CASSDMSSGGSWYEQYF. For the CDR3, the DNA is TGTGCCAGCAGTGATATGTCTAGCGGGGGGTCCTGGTACGAGCAGTACTTC. Complete variable domain (other parts from reference TRBV2 and TRBJ2-7): EPEVTQTPSHQVTQMGQEVILRCVPISNHLYFYWYRQILGQKVEFLVSFYNNEISEKSEIFDDQFSVERPDGSNFTLKIRSTKLEDSAMYFCASSDMSSGGSWYEQYFGPGTRLTVT.

In the case of this clone: The germline gene is not matched at one end of the junction; a read error may be the cause. The chain has TRBV4-1 and TRBJ1-1; possible D gene TRBD1, 6 bases. Germline values: CDR1 MGHRA, CDR2 YSYEKL. The CDR3 has 14 amino acids. CDR3 amino acids: CASSFVQGNSEAFF. The CDR3 region has the DNA TGCGCCAGCAGCTTCGTCCAGGGGAACTCTGAAGCTTTCTTT.

The chain employs TRBV14 and TRBJ2-7; 14 bases are shared with TRBD2. In germline, CDR1 is SGHDN, CDR2 FVKESK. V dropped 4 bases and J dropped 1; count of bases not matched to a gene: 3. The CDR3 has 16 amino acids. Written as DNA, the CDR3 is TGTGCCAGCAGCCTGGGACTAGCGGGGGTTTCCTACGAGCAGTACTTC. It encodes CASSLGLAGVSYEQYF.

The V gene is TRBV5-8, the J gene TRBJ1-6, with unresolved D. CDR1 is SGHTS, CDR2 YDEGEE, per germline. The CDR3 runs 12 residues. Between the trimmed V and J ends, which lost 2 bases and 7 bases, there was a span of 4 bases. The CDR3 nucleotides are TGTGCCAGCAGCTTCCAAAATTCACCCCTCCACTTT. Protein: CASSFQNSPLHF.

The chain recombines TRBV5-4 with TRBJ1-4; 8 bases are shared with TRBD1. Per the germline V gene, CDR1 is SGHNT and CDR2 is YYREEE (reference sequence). The CDR3 has 15 residues. After removal of 0 bases from V and 11 bases from J, the junction contained 9 bases not matched to a gene. CDR3 protein: CASSLAGQGAKKLFF. The CDR3 nucleotides read TGTGCCAGCAGCTTGGCCGGGCAGGGGGCTAAGAAACTGTTTTTT.

V gene TRBV5-4 combines with J gene TRBJ2-3; perhaps TRBD2 as D (7 bases). The length of the CDR3 is 13 residues. Germline V CDR1 and CDR2: SGHNT, YYREEE (reference sequence). Trimming took off 2 bases at V and 5 bases at J, with 9 bases between the two ends. The CDR3, as DNA: TGTGCCAGCAGCTTAGCGGGACAAGATACGCAGTATTTT. Protein product: CASSLAGQDTQYF.

The chain has TRBV28 and TRBJ2-1; TRBD1 is a possible D gene (5 bases). This CDR3 contains 12 residues. Germline V gives CDR1 MDHEN, CDR2 SYDVKM. Trimming took 2 bases from V and 7 from J, leaving 6 bases between them. The CDR3 reads CASSLRGNEQFF. The CDR3 DNA is TGTGCCAGCAGTTTAAGGGGAAATGAGCAGTTCTTC.

The V gene is TRBV7-3, the J gene TRBJ2-6; the D gene is possibly TRBD1 (6 bases). The CDR3 has 15 amino acids. CDR1 is SGHTA, CDR2 FQGTGA, per germline. Trimming shortened V by 7 bases and J by 1 base, and 11 bases separated the two germline ends. The CDR3 sequence is CASTPTGSGANVLTF. The CDR3 coding sequence is TGTGCCAGCACCCCTACAGGGTCTGGGGCCAACGTCCTGACTTTC.